These 15 T cell receptor beta chains were sequenced from one sample in a study of blood T cell repertoires in COVID-19. TCRdb's table, derived via immunoSEQ multiplex PCR, lists solely in-frame clones and lacks some. The sample consists of roughly 200,000 clones, approximately 89% of them appearing once. Sequencing was performed on PBMCs or T cells enriched from blood (not recorded which). The origin of the receptors is a man in his forties or fifties who had recovered from COVID-19.

The rearrangement uses TRBV5-4 and TRBJ2-3, with 7 bases that match TRBD2. Germline assignment: CDR1 SGHNT and CDR2 YYREEE (reference sequence). The CDR3 spans 12 residues. The ends lost 4 bases at V and 11 bases at J; junction bases unmatched: 7. CDR3 loop: CASSNRLAGQYF. CDR3 nucleotides: TGTGCCAGCAGCAACAGACTAGCCGGGCAGTATTTT.

The chain is built from TRBV30 and TRBJ2-3; maybe TRBD1 (5 bases). Trimming stripped 0 bases from V and 4 bases from J, with 20 bases between. Looked up from germline, CDR1 is GTSNPN and CDR2 is SVGIG (reference sequence). The CDR3 covers 17 residues. The CDR3 region has the DNA TGTGCCTGGAGTGTTTCCAGGACACCTTCACCCCCAGATACGCAGTATTTT. This encodes CAWSVSRTPSPPDTQYF. The full variable domain, completed using reference TRBV30 and TRBJ2-3, is SQTIHQWPATLVQPVGSPLSLECTVEGTSNPNLYWYRQAAGRGLQLLFYSVGIGQISSEVPQNLSASRPQDRQFILSSKKLLLSDSGFYLCAWSVSRTPSPPDTQYFGPGTRLTVL.

This chain joins TRBV5-6 and TRBJ2-3; D call uncertain. Trimming removed 4 bases from V and 1 base from J, with 7 bases in between. Germline V lookup: CDR1 SGHDT, CDR2 YYEEEE. CDR3 length: 13 residues. The CDR3 loop reads CASSPAGTDTQYF. CDR3 sequence (DNA): TGTGCCAGCAGCCCGGCGGGCACAGATACGCAGTATTTT.

This chain joins TRBV9 and TRBJ1-3; unclear D gene. The CDR3 loop spans 16 amino acids. Trimming took off 3 bases at V and 0 bases at J, with 13 bases between the two ends. Looked up from germline, CDR1 is SGDLS and CDR2 is YYNGEE. The CDR3 DNA sequence: TGTGCCAGCAGCGAGGGAATCGGACTCTCTGGAAACACCATATATTTT. It specifies CASSEGIGLSGNTIYF. The full variable domain, in which reference TRBV9 and TRBJ1-3 provide the parts outside the CDR3, is DSGVTQTPKHLITATGQRVTLRCSPRSGDLSVYWYQQSLDQGLQFLIQYYNGEERAKGNILERFSAQQFPDLHSELNLSSLELGDSALYFCASSEGIGLSGNTIYFGEGSWLTVV.

V usage is TRBV7-3 and J usage is TRBJ2-3; TRBD1 is a possible D gene (8 bases). The ends were cut back, 1 base at V and 5 bases at J, with 10 bases in the middle. Germline V CDR1 and CDR2: SGHTA, FQGTGA. The CDR3 is 14 amino acids. CDR3 amino acids: CASSLNRGGDTQYF. The DNA of the CDR3 is TGTGCCAGCAGCTTAAACAGGGGGGGAGATACGCAGTATTTT.

The chain uses TRBV7-2 and TRBJ1-2; D is ambiguous. This CDR3 has 14 residues. The V gene lost 0 bases and the J gene lost 4 bases, with 9 bases spanning the gap. From germline, CDR1 is SGHTA and CDR2 FQGNSA. The CDR3 DNA follows: TGTGCCAGCAGCTTAGCGACCCTAGTCTATGGCTACACCTTC. This gives the protein CASSLATLVYGYTF.

The rearrangement uses TRBV9 and TRBJ2-5; D gene ambiguous. Per the germline V gene, CDR1 is SGDLS and CDR2 is YYNGEE. The CDR3 length is 13 residues. V shed 2 bases and J shed 5 bases, with 10 bases lying between them. CDR3 residues: CASSVNPGETQYF. The CDR3, as DNA: TGTGCCAGCAGCGTCAACCCCGGGGAGACCCAGTACTTC.

V and J are TRBV15 and TRBJ2-2; D is undetermined. CDR1 is LNHNV and CDR2 is YYDKDF in the germline V gene (reference sequence). V was pared by 1 base and J by 10 bases, with 7 bases between. CDR3 size: 12 residues. As DNA, the CDR3 is TGTGCCACCAGCAGAGGGGCCCTGGAGCTGTTTTTT. It encodes CATSRGALELFF.

The chain recombines TRBV28 with TRBJ2-7; unclear D gene. The CDR3 loop spans 11 amino acids. Between the trimmed V and J ends, which lost 8 bases and 3 bases, there was a span of 8 bases. Germline lookup yields CDR1 MDHEN and CDR2 SYDVKM. CDR3 loop: CASSRGYEQYF. As DNA, the CDR3 is TGTGCCAGCTCTCGCGGCTACGAGCAGTACTTC.

This sequence joins TRBV4-1 and TRBJ1-3; D remains ambiguous. The CDR3 has 15 amino acids. The germline V gene has CDR1 MGHRA and CDR2 YSYEKL. V was trimmed by 1 base and J by 0 bases, leaving 7 bases between them. The CDR3, as DNA: TGCGCCAGCAGCCAAGGTCCTTACTCTGGAAACACCATATATTTT. Its translation: CASSQGPYSGNTIYF.

This chain uses TRBV11-3 with TRBJ2-1; perhaps TRBD1 as D (6 bases). The germline V gene encodes CDR1 SGHNT and CDR2 YENEEA. V was cut by 5 bases and J by 10 bases, with 9 bases left in between. The CDR3 spans 11 residues. The CDR3 is CASSQGREQFF. The CDR3 nucleotides are TGTGCCAGCAGCCAGGGGCGGGAGCAGTTCTTC.

This rearrangement joins TRBV7-2 to TRBJ2-1; 11 bases agree with TRBD2. Germline assignment: CDR1 SGHTA and CDR2 FQGNSA. The CDR3 length is 15 residues. The junction had 7 bases not matched to a gene; V was cut back by 6 bases and J by 6 bases. CDR3 DNA: TGTGCCAGCAGGGGGACTAGCGGTTCCCTCAATGAGCAGTTCTTC. Protein product: CASRGTSGSLNEQFF.

The chain has TRBV2 and TRBJ2-1, with TRBD2 matching 12 bases. CDR1 and CDR2 from the germline V gene are SNHLY and FYNNEI. CDR3 length: 16 residues. With V trimmed by 6 bases and J by 6 bases, 9 bases remained unmatched. Written as DNA, the CDR3 is TGTGCCAGCAGGCTGACGACTAGCGGGAGAGGCAATGAGCAGTTCTTC. Translating it yields CASRLTTSGRGNEQFF.

DNA of the CDR3: TGTGCCAGCAGTTACGACGGGGGGCCAGTTGAGCAGTTCTTC. Amino acids: CASSYDGGPVEQFF. The V call is TRBV6-5, the J call TRBJ2-1; a possible D gene is TRBD2 (7 bases). Germline loops: CDR1 MNHEY, CDR2 SVGAGI. V was pared by 2 bases and J by 9 bases, with 14 bases between. CDR3 size: 14 residues.

The chain carries TRBV28 and TRBJ1-2, with 7 bases fitting TRBD1. Germline V gene lookup returns CDR1 MDHEN and CDR2 SYDVKM. V lost 5 bases to trimming and J lost 7 bases; unmatched junction nucleotides: 10. This CDR3 has 14 residues. This chain's CDR3 is CASSAPGQLSGYTF. CDR3 DNA: TGTGCCAGCAGTGCCCCGGGACAGCTAAGTGGCTACACCTTC.